The rows below give T cell receptor beta chains drawn from one sample of a study of blood T cell repertoires in COVID-19. This table comes from immunoSEQ multiplex PCR, and its TCRdb copy is limited to in-frame clones, with some not included. The table lists over 85,000 clones, about three quarters of them singletons. Sample: peripheral blood. All receptors derive from a woman aged 80 or over with active or convalescent COVID-19. Each CDR3 is given with its conserved first and last residue. D genes are given only for firm matches. Some rows mark clone size as missing; the rest say once, few, many or name a class of expanded clone.

>TRBD2|TRBV5-1|TRBJ2-1|.
TGCGCCAGCAGCCCACAATCTAGCGGGCCCTACAATGAGCAGTTCTTC
CASSPQSSGPYNEQFF
>.|TRBV7-8|TRBJ2-2|.
TGTGCCAGCAGCTTAGTGGTTAGCGGACATTCGAACACCGGGGAGCTGTTTTTT
CASSLVVSGHSNTGELFF
>TRBD2|TRBV5-1|TRBJ2-2|.
TGCGCCAGCAGCTTACGACTAGCGGGAGGGCCCGGGGAGCTGTTTTTT
CASSLRLAGGPGELFF
>.|TRBV11-2|TRBJ2-1|.
TGTGCCAGCAGCTCCCTTAGGGGAACGAGCTCCTACAATGAGCAGTTCTTC
CASSSLRGTSSYNEQFF
>.|TRBV27|TRBJ2-7|.
TGTGCCAGCAGTTTTTTGAGGGCCCAGTCCTACGAGCAGTACTTC
CASSFLRAQSYEQYF
>TRBD2|TRBV11-2|TRBJ2-1|.
TGTGCCAGCAGCACGGGACTAGAGCAGTTCTTC
CASSTGLEQFF
>TRBD2|TRBV11-2|TRBJ2-7|once
TGTGCCAGCAGCTTAGGACTAGCGGGGTCCTACGAGCAGTACTTC
CASSLGLAGSYEQYF
>TRBD2|TRBV9|TRBJ2-6|.
TGTGCCAGCAGCGTAGGGGGGACTAGCGGGATAGGTGGGGCCAACGTCCTGACTTTC
CASSVGGTSGIGGANVLTF
>.|TRBV2|TRBJ2-2|few
TGTGCCAGCCTCGGGGGGAACACCGGGGAGCTGTTTTTT
CASLGGNTGELFF
>TRBD2|TRBV4-1|TRBJ2-3|.
TGCGCCAGCAGCCAAATTCTAGCGGCCACAGATACGCAGTATTTT
CASSQILAATDTQYF
>.|TRBV7-2|TRBJ2-7|.
TGTGCCAGCAGCTTTGACGGGAATTCCTACGAGCAGTACTTC
CASSFDGNSYEQYF
>TRBD1|TRBV23-1|TRBJ2-1|.
TGCGCCAGCAATGGACAGGGGGTCTGCAATGAGCAGTTCTTC
CASNGQGVCNEQFF
>TRBD2|TRBV28|TRBJ2-7|once
TGTGCCAGCAGCACGCCTAGCGGGAGGGTTTTCGAGCAGTACTTC
CASSTPSGRVFEQYF
>TRBD2|TRBV4-3|TRBJ2-2|.
TGCGCCAGCAGCCAAGGGCTAGCGGGAGTAGTGGTAGGAGGCGGGGAGCTGTTTTTT
CASSQGLAGVVVGGGELFF
>.|TRBV19|TRBJ1-6|.
TGTGCCAGTAACCTCGGACAGCGAGACTCACCCCTCCACTTT
CASNLGQRDSPLHF
>TRBD1|TRBV7-8|TRBJ1-1|.
TGTGCCAGCAGCTTGGACAGGGTGAACACTGAAGCTTTCTTT
CASSLDRVNTEAFF
>TRBD1|TRBV18|TRBJ1-1|.
TGTGCCAGCTCACCACTTTCGACAGGGGGCACTGAAGCTTTCTTT
CASSPLSTGGTEAFF
>.|TRBV29-1|TRBJ2-7|once
TGCAGCGCGCTAGGCTCCCGCTACGAGCAGTACTTC
CSALGSRYEQYF
>TRBD1|TRBV12-3/TRBV12-4|TRBJ2-7|.
TGTGCCAGCAGGGGGACAGGGAGCGAGCAGTACTTC
CASRGTGSEQYF
>TRBD1|TRBV5-1|TRBJ2-7|.
TGCGCCAGCAGACAGGGGGACGAGCAGTACTTC
CASRQGDEQYF
>.|TRBV27|TRBJ1-6|many
TGTGCCAGCAGCGAGTACTACCCAAAATCACCCCTCCACTTT
CASSEYYPKSPLHF
>TRBD1|TRBV7-2|TRBJ2-3|.
TGTGCCAGCAGCTCACGACAGGGTGTGATAAGTTTTGATACGCAGTATTTT
CASSSRQGVISFDTQYF
>TRBD2|TRBV7-8|TRBJ2-1|.
TGTGCCAGCAGCGGGAGCGGGAGGGCCGTCTCGAGCTCCTACAATGAGCAGTTCTTC
CASSGSGRAVSSSYNEQFF
>TRBD2|TRBV3-1/TRBV3-2|TRBJ2-1|.
TGTGCCAGCAGCCAGGGGCTCGGGCTAGCGGATGTCAATGAGCAGTTCTTC
CASSQGLGLADVNEQFF
>TRBD1|TRBV19|TRBJ1-5|.
TGTGCCAGTAGTATTTACAGGGGGTCCCAGCCCCAGCATTTT
CASSIYRGSQPQHF
>TRBD1|TRBV18|TRBJ1-4|.
TGTGCCAGCTGGGACAGAAATAATGAAAAACTGTTTTTT
CASWDRNNEKLFF
>TRBD1|TRBV7-2|TRBJ1-4|.
TGTGCCAGCAGCTTAGCCCCGGGACAGGGGCAGCGGAAACTGTTTTTT
CASSLAPGQGQRKLFF
>TRBD1|TRBV5-4|TRBJ2-1|.
TGTGCCAGCAGCTTGGGCGGACAGGGCCACAATGAGCAGTTCTTC
CASSLGGQGHNEQFF
>TRBD1|TRBV3-1/TRBV3-2|TRBJ1-2|.
TGTGCCAGCAGCGACCGGGACAGGGGCGGCTACACCTTC
CASSDRDRGGYTF
>.|TRBV28|TRBJ1-1|.
TGTGCCAGCAGTTCCCGGGGGGGCACTGAAGCTTTCTTT
CASSSRGGTEAFF
>TRBD2|TRBV5-1|TRBJ2-1|.
TGCGCCAGCAGCAGTAGCGGGAATCTTTGGGACAATGAGCAGTTCTTC
CASSSSGNLWDNEQFF
>.|TRBV18|TRBJ1-1|.
TGTGCCAGCTCATCTCCACGGCATACCCGCGGGGTTCCCACTGAAGCTTTCTTT
CASSSPRHTRGVPTEAFF
>.|TRBV18|TRBJ2-3|.
TGTGCCAGCTCACCCCTCGATACGCAGTATTTT
CASSPLDTQYF
>.|TRBV4-1|TRBJ1-1|.
TGCGCCAGCAGCGTCCCAGGGGAAGACACTGAAGCTTTCTTT
CASSVPGEDTEAFF
>TRBD1|TRBV6-5|TRBJ1-5|.
TGTGCCAGCAGGACAGGGGGCCCTTACGATCAGCCCCAGCATTTT
CASRTGGPYDQPQHF
>TRBD1|TRBV5-1|TRBJ1-4|.
TGCGCCAGCAGCTTACAACCGGGACAGGATAATGAAAAACTGTTTTTT
CASSLQPGQDNEKLFF
>TRBD2|TRBV5-1|TRBJ2-1|.
TGCGCCAGCAGCTTGGAAGCTAGCGGGGGGTACAATGAGCAGTTCTTC
CASSLEASGGYNEQFF
>TRBD2|TRBV5-1|TRBJ2-1|.
TGCGCCAGCAGCCCAAGCGGGAGGAGCTCCTACAATGAGCAGTTCTTC
CASSPSGRSSYNEQFF
>.|TRBV6-2/TRBV6-3|TRBJ2-1|.
TGTGCCAGCAGCGGAGGGGTCGGGGTCTACAATGAGCAGTTCTTC
CASSGGVGVYNEQFF
>.|TRBV12-3/TRBV12-4|TRBJ1-1|few
TGTGCCAGCAGTCCAGGGAACACTGAAGCTTTCTTT
CASSPGNTEAFF
>.|TRBV29-1|TRBJ2-3|.
TGCAGCGTTGAGCCCAGCGGTGCAGATACGCAGTATTTT
CSVEPSGADTQYF
>TRBD2|TRBV19|TRBJ2-1|once
TGTGCCAGTAGTAGGGCTAGCGGGAGCGAGCAGTTCTTC
CASSRASGSEQFF
>.|TRBV7-2|TRBJ2-5|.
TGTGCCAGCAGCTTAGAACCAGCGGAGACCCAGTACTTC
CASSLEPAETQYF
>TRBD1|TRBV3-1/TRBV3-2|TRBJ1-6|.
TGTGCCAGCAGCTCCGGGACAGGGGCTTCACCCCTCCACTTT
CASSSGTGASPLHF
>TRBD2|TRBV9|TRBJ2-5|.
TGTGCCAGCAGCGTATCCCCTAGCGGGGGAGAGACCCAGTACTTC
CASSVSPSGGETQYF
>.|TRBV6-5|TRBJ1-6|.
TGTGCCAGCAGTTACTCGCAGGGGCGGCATTCACCCCTCCACTTT
CASSYSQGRHSPLHF
>.|TRBV12-2|TRBJ2-7|.
TGTGCAAGTCGCTTAGGACTAGCGGGAGGTCCCAGGTCCTACGAGCAGTACTTC
CASRLGLAGGPRSYEQYF
>.|TRBV6-2/TRBV6-3|TRBJ2-1|.
TGTGCCAGCAGTTATCGGGAGCTCTGGAATGAGCAGTTCTTC
CASSYRELWNEQFF
>TRBD1|TRBV30|TRBJ1-5|once
TGTGCCTGGAGCCCTGGACAGGGCTGGCAGCCCCAGCATTTT
CAWSPGQGWQPQHF
>.|TRBV5-1|TRBJ1-1|.
TGCGCCAGCAGCTCTTACAGGGAGAACACTGAAGCTTTCTTT
CASSSYRENTEAFF
>.|TRBV2|TRBJ2-7|.
TGTGCCAGCAGCTTCGGGACACGTGGATACGAGCAGTACTTC
CASSFGTRGYEQYF
>.|TRBV5-1|TRBJ1-2|.
TGCGCCAGCAGCTTACAAACAGCTAACTATGGCTACACCTTC
CASSLQTANYGYTF
>.|TRBV7-2|TRBJ2-2|.
TGTGCCAGCAGCTTAGGGGCTAGGGACTTTAACACCGGGGAGCTGTTTTTT
CASSLGARDFNTGELFF
>.|TRBV4-2|TRBJ1-1|.
TGTGCCAGCAGCCAAGATACAGGGAACACTGAAGCTTTCTTT
CASSQDTGNTEAFF